The 9 T cell receptor beta chains in this list originate from one sample, sequenced in a study of T cells in localized non-small cell lung cancer. Measured with immunoSEQ multiplex PCR; TCRdb has only the in-frame clones, and not every one. The table lists over 10,000 clones, roughly 27% of them singletons. The specimen was lung tumor tissue, collected before any cancer treatment. The receptors were gathered from a female donor over 55 with stage I lung adenocarcinoma.

V gene TRBV5-1 combines with J gene TRBJ1-1, with D hard to call. There are 14 residues in the CDR3. CDR1 is SGHRS, CDR2 YFSETQ, per germline. Trimming pared 0 bases from V and 4 bases from J, leaving 10 bases between. The CDR3 loop is CASSLVETFTEAFF. The CDR3 region has the DNA TGCGCCAGCAGCTTGGTTGAGACTTTCACTGAAGCTTTCTTT.

The chain recombines TRBV19 with TRBJ2-1; a weak D match, TRBD2 (6 bases). V dropped 3 bases and J dropped 9 bases, with 21 bases sitting between them. Germline CDR1 is LNHDA and CDR2 is SQIVND (reference sequence). The CDR3 loop spans 16 amino acids. The CDR3 DNA is TGTGCCAGTAGTATCCTCGGGGCTAGCGTGCCTCTTGAGCAGTTCTTC. Amino acid sequence: CASSILGASVPLEQFF.

The chain joins TRBV30 to TRBJ1-3, with D possibly matching TRBD1 (6 bases). The CDR3 is 15 amino acids. Germline CDR1 is GTSNPN and CDR2 is SVGIG (reference sequence). The germline V and J ends were trimmed by 0 bases and 2 bases, with 11 bases remaining between them. The CDR3, as DNA: TGTGCCTGGAGTGTAGGCACAGGGACTGGAAACACCATATATTTT. This codes for CAWSVGTGTGNTIYF.

The gene calls are TRBV19 and TRBJ2-1, with 10 bases lining up with TRBD2. CDR3 length: 15 residues. V lost 3 bases to trimming and J lost 4 bases; unmatched junction nucleotides: 3. Germline CDR1 and CDR2: LNHDA and SQIVND (reference sequence). CDR3: CASSMGLARYNEQFF. In nucleotides, the CDR3 is TGTGCCAGTAGTATGGGACTAGCGAGATACAATGAGCAGTTCTTC. Filled out from reference TRBV19 and TRBJ2-1, the complete variable domain reads DGGITQSPKYLFRKEGQNVTLSCEQNLNHDAMYWYRQDPGQGLRLIYYSQIVNDFQKGDIAEGYSVSREKKESFPLTVTSAQKNPTAFYLCASSMGLARYNEQFFGPGTRLTVL.

This clone was detected many times. The rearrangement joins TRBV6-8 to TRBJ1-2; D call uncertain. V was shortened by 2 bases and J by 1 base, with 5 bases between the two germline ends. This CDR3 comprises 13 residues. Germline CDR1 MNHGY, CDR2 SAAAGT. The chain's CDR3 is CASSYDNNYGYTF. CDR3 in DNA: TGTGCCAGCAGTTACGACAATAACTATGGCTACACCTTC.

This clone appeared a single time. The genes are TRBV18 and TRBJ1-1; no clear D gene. The CDR3 contains 14 residues. Trimming left V 4 bases short and J 4 bases short, with 13 bases between. Germline V gives CDR1 KGHSH, CDR2 LQKENI. CDR3 bases: TGTGCCAGCTCACGGATGGGCAGTACCACTGAAGCTTTCTTT. Protein sequence: CASSRMGSTTEAFF.

The V call is TRBV5-1, the J call TRBJ2-1, with D possibly being TRBD1 or TRBD2 (5 bases each). Trimming took 4 bases from V and 7 from J, leaving 18 bases between them. Germline CDR1 reads SGHRS; CDR2 reads YFSETQ. CDR3 length: 15 amino acids. The chain's CDR3 is CASSPRDPPRNEQFF. The CDR3 nucleotides are TGCGCCAGCAGCCCCCGGGACCCTCCTCGGAATGAGCAGTTCTTC.

The chain combines TRBV6-8 with TRBJ1-3, with no clear D. V was clipped by 6 bases and J by 7 bases, with 13 bases between them. This CDR3 comprises 13 residues. CDR1 is MNHGY and CDR2 is SAAAGT in the germline V gene. The DNA of the CDR3 is TGTGCCAGCAGCGTGCTGGGAGGGAACACCATATATTTT. Protein product: CASSVLGGNTIYF.

A few counts support this clone. This chain uses TRBV5-1 with TRBJ1-1; 7 bases map to TRBD1. Unmatched junction bases numbered 3, after V lost 0 bases and J lost 1 base. The CDR3 has 15 residues. Germline V CDR1 and CDR2: SGHRS, YFSETQ. The CDR3 loop reads CASSLGSGGNTEAFF. CDR3 sequence (DNA): TGCGCCAGCAGCTTGGGGTCAGGGGGGAACACTGAAGCTTTCTTT.